The 23 T cell receptor beta chains reported below all come from one sample, sequenced in a study of glioma-infiltrating T cells. The iRepertoire nested amplicon-rescue multiplex PCR amplified TCR alpha and beta CDR3s from RNA. TCRdb reprocessed the multiplex PCR reads via MiXCR and lists one record per CDR3 protein. Counted here are about 3,500 distinct CDR3 sequences, 92% occurring once; the ten biggest clones make up less than 30%. Specimen: glioma tissue, nonneoplastic brain tissue, or PBMCs (not recorded which). These receptors all come from a human donor with low-grade glioma or glioblastoma, undergoing nonglioma brain surgery, or in good health (not recorded which).

Remarks on this clonotype: As an off-target read in a library built for alpha chains, this beta chain has a frequency of little significance. This rearrangement joins TRBV6-2 or TRBV6-3 to TRBJ2-7; TRBD2 agrees at 10 bases. Germline V CDR1 and CDR2: MNHEY, SVGEGT. The CDR3 is made up of 16 amino acids. Trimming at V came to 2 bases and at J to 2 bases, leaving 6 bases not matched to a gene. This chain's CDR3 is CASSYPDSGGTYEQYF. The CDR3 nucleotides read TGTGCCAGCAGTTACCCGGATAGCGGGGGGACCTACGAGCAGTACTTC.

The table lists this clonotype with a count of one. This beta chain appears as a stray read in a library generated for alpha chains; its size is not informative. V and J are TRBV7-2 and TRBJ2-3, with a weak D call TRBD2 (6 bases). Germline CDR1 reads SGHTA; CDR2 reads FQGNSA. The CDR3 runs 15 residues. Trimming cost V 1 base and J 6 bases, with 14 bases left between them. CDR3 nucleotides: TGTGCCAGCAGCTTAGAGGAGGGCCTAAAGGATACGCAGTATTTT. It encodes CASSLEEGLKDTQYF.

Concerning this clonotype itself: This beta chain represents an off-target read in a library built for alpha chains; its size is of limited meaning. The chain combines TRBV27 with TRBJ2-1; possibly TRBD1 or TRBD2 for D (5 bases each). V was pared by 8 bases and J by 1 base, with 15 bases between. Germline-derived CDR1 and CDR2 are MNHEY and SMNVEV (reference sequence). The CDR3 has 15 residues. The CDR3 is CASALQGASYNEQFF. CDR3 bases: TGTGCCAGCGCCCTTCAGGGAGCTTCCTACAATGAGCAGTTCTTC.

As for this clonotype: This beta chain appears as a stray read in a library generated for alpha chains; its size is not informative. The J gene is TRBJ1-2, the V gene TRBV6-2 or TRBV6-3, with TRBD1 matching 12 bases. Trimming took 3 bases from V and 4 from J; bases not matched to a gene: 9. Germline CDR1 is MNHEY and CDR2 is SVGEGT. CDR3 length: 17 amino acids. Here the CDR3 DNA reads TGTGCCAGCAGTTATGCCGCCGGGACAGGGGGCGGCTATGGCTACACCTTC. Its protein product is CASSYAAGTGGGYGYTF.

A remark on this clonotype: This beta chain is an unintended read in a library built for alpha chains; its size means little. V gene TRBV11-2 combines with J gene TRBJ2-3; no reliable D call. Deletions cut 6 bases from V and 2 bases from J, with 12 bases between. Germline assignment: CDR1 SGHAT and CDR2 FQNNGV. This CDR3 has 14 amino acids. DNA of the CDR3: TGTGCCAGCAGTAGGCCCCCTTTCACAGATACGCAGTATTTT. Protein product: CASSRPPFTDTQYF.

Details on this clonotype: This beta chain turned up in a library designed for alpha chains; as an off-target read, its abundance says little. The chain uses TRBV25-1 and TRBJ2-5; TRBD1 is a possible D gene (7 bases). Looked up from germline, CDR1 is MGHDK and CDR2 is SYGVNS. V dropped 3 bases and J dropped 4 bases, with 15 bases sitting between them. This CDR3 has 15 amino acids. CDR3 in DNA: TGTGCCAGCAGTGAGGAAGGAGGGGGCGCAGAGACCCAGTACTTC. It encodes CASSEEGGGAETQYF.

On this clonotype: For a library built for alpha chains, this beta chain is a stray read; little rests on its size. The rearrangement joins TRBV20-1 to TRBJ1-2; 8 bases are a match to TRBD1. Germline V lookup: CDR1 DFQATT, CDR2 SNEGSKA (reference sequence). The CDR3 contains 13 residues. Trimming at V came to 3 bases and at J to 0 bases, leaving 0 bases not matched to a gene. The CDR3 nucleotides read TGCAGTGCTAGGGACAGGGCTAACTATGGCTACACCTTC. This codes for CSARDRANYGYTF.

Points on this clonotype: At one end the junction does not follow the germline gene, possibly because of a read error. Since it is a stray read in a library aimed at alpha chains, this beta chain has a size that is not meaningful. CDR3 residues: CASKIAGGSVEQFF. Here the CDR3 DNA reads TGTGCCAGCAAAATAGCGGGGGGTTCGGTTGAGCAGTTCTTT. The rearrangement joins TRBV10-3 to TRBJ2-1; TRBD2 agrees at 10 bases. The CDR3 runs to 14 residues. Germline V gene data show CDR1 as ENHRY and CDR2 as SYGVKD.

Concerning this clonotype: The library was prepared for alpha chains; this beta chain is a stray read, so its frequency means little. The chain joins TRBV7-2 to TRBJ2-7; D is uncertain. V was trimmed by 3 bases and J by 2 bases, leaving 8 bases between them. CDR1 and CDR2 (germline): SGHTA, FQGNSA. The CDR3 contains 13 residues. The CDR3 DNA reads TGTGCCAGCAGCTTCGGAGCCCCCTACGAGCAGTACTTC. It specifies CASSFGAPYEQYF.

By its share, this clonotype is large. As an off-target read in a library built for alpha chains, this beta chain has a frequency of little significance. The chain links TRBV20-1 to TRBJ2-1; no definite D call. The CDR3 covers 14 residues. Between the trimmed V and J ends, which lost 3 bases and 0 bases, there was a span of 9 bases. The germline V gene encodes CDR1 DFQATT and CDR2 SNEGSKA (reference sequence). CDR3 amino acids: CSASEENSYNEQFF. The CDR3, as DNA: TGCAGTGCTAGTGAGGAAAACTCCTACAATGAGCAGTTCTTC.

Comment on this clonotype: This beta chain represents an off-target read in a library built for alpha chains; its size is of limited meaning. The V and J genes are TRBV7-9 and TRBJ2-3, with 9 bases lining up with TRBD1. Per the germline V gene, CDR1 is SEHNR and CDR2 is FQNEAQ (reference sequence). This CDR3 comprises 15 residues. J was trimmed by 2 bases and V by 4 bases; bases with no gene match: 4. The CDR3 protein is CASSSYRGLTDTQYF. The CDR3 DNA follows: TGTGCCAGCAGCTCGTACAGGGGGCTCACAGATACGCAGTATTTT.

On this clonotype: Since it is a stray read in a library aimed at alpha chains, this beta chain has a size that is not meaningful. V and J are TRBV6-1 and TRBJ2-3; D is unclear. Trimming cost V 5 bases and J 6 bases, with 9 bases left between them. Germline V gene sequence: CDR1 MNHNS, CDR2 SASEGT. The CDR3 extends over 12 amino acids. CDR3 DNA: TGTGCCAGCAGTCCGAGATTGGATACGCAGTATTTT. The encoded protein is CASSPRLDTQYF.

As regards this clonotype: A library prepared for alpha chains yielded this beta chain as an off-target read; its size is of little meaning. The rearrangement links TRBV2 to TRBJ2-1; D unresolved. Looked up from germline, CDR1 is SNHLY and CDR2 is FYNNEI. V gave up 4 bases and J gave up 10 bases, with 23 bases separating them. This CDR3 comprises 16 residues. CDR3 sequence reads: CASSALTGADAEEQFF. The CDR3 nucleotides are TGTGCCAGCAGTGCCCTCACCGGAGCCGACGCGGAAGAGCAGTTCTTC.

Note on this clonotype: This beta chain turned up in a library designed for alpha chains; as an off-target read, its abundance says little. The J gene is TRBJ1-1, the V gene TRBV6-5; no clear D gene. V lost 2 bases and J lost 0, with 1 base in between. CDR3 length: 12 amino acids. In germline, CDR1 is MNHEY, CDR2 SVGAGI. The CDR3 DNA reads as TGTGCCAGCAGTTACATGAACACTGAAGCTTTCTTT. Protein: CASSYMNTEAFF.

Of note for this clonotype: In a library made to pick up alpha chains, this beta chain is a stray read with a size that means little. V and J are TRBV6-2 or TRBV6-3 and TRBJ2-2; no firm D call. Trimming took 5 bases from V and 7 from J, leaving 11 bases between them. Germline V CDR1 and CDR2: MNHEY, SVGEGT. The CDR3 extends over 13 amino acids. CDR3 sequence reads: CASSHQGLGELFF. In DNA form, the CDR3 reads TGTGCCAGCAGTCATCAAGGGCTCGGGGAGCTGTTTTTT.

For this clonotype: This beta chain is a stray read from a library made for alpha chains; its abundance is not meaningful. This chain uses TRBV20-1 with TRBJ1-3; D call uncertain. Trimming took 0 bases from V and 2 from J, leaving 11 bases between them. The CDR3 is made up of 15 amino acids. The germline gives CDR1 DFQATT, CDR2 SNEGSKA (reference sequence). Written as DNA, the CDR3 is TGCAGTGCTAGAGATAGACTTAAAACTGGAAACACCATATATTTT. Protein sequence: CSARDRLKTGNTIYF.

About this clonotype itself: Since it is a stray read in a library aimed at alpha chains, this beta chain has a size that is not meaningful. The chain couples TRBV7-2 to TRBJ1-1, with D hard to call. Between the trimmed V and J ends, which lost 5 bases and 1 base, there was a span of 11 bases. The V gene's germline CDR1 is SGHTA and CDR2 FQGNSA. The CDR3 runs 14 residues. CDR3 DNA: TGTGCCAGCAGCCCCGGGAGCGCGAACACTGAAGCTTTCTTT. Protein: CASSPGSANTEAFF.

This clonotype was counted only a few times. This beta chain is a stray sequence in a library constructed for alpha chains; its clone size is not meaningful. This rearrangement joins TRBV27 to TRBJ2-7; TRBD1 matches 8 bases. Looked up from germline, CDR1 is MNHEY and CDR2 is SMNVEV (reference sequence). The CDR3 runs 13 residues. J lost 2 bases, V lost 7 bases, and 4 bases had no gene match. Written as DNA, the CDR3 is TGTGCCAGCAAACAGGGGGAAACCTACGAGCAGTACTTC. Translating it yields CASKQGETYEQYF.

Comment on this clonotype: For a library built for alpha chains, this beta chain is a stray read; little rests on its size. The chain couples TRBV20-1 to TRBJ1-2, with no clear D. CDR3 length: 14 residues. The germline V gene has CDR1 DFQATT and CDR2 SNEGSKA (reference sequence). The germline V and J ends were trimmed by 1 base and 10 bases, with 19 bases remaining between them. The CDR3 DNA reads TGCAGTGCTAGAGCCCCCCTCGCGGCGACCGACTACACCTTC. Translating gives CSARAPLAATDYTF.

Concerning this clonotype itself: This beta chain is an off-target read within a library intended for alpha chains, so its frequency means little. This rearrangement joins TRBV15 to TRBJ1-2; no firm D call. With 0 bases removed from V and 3 bases from J, the gap between germline ends came to 17 bases. The CDR3 is 17 residues long. From germline, CDR1 is LNHNV and CDR2 YYDKDF (reference sequence). The CDR3 DNA is TGTGCCACCAGCAGAGACAAGGCGGGAATCGGGTACTATGGCTACACCTTC. This encodes CATSRDKAGIGYYGYTF.

As regards this clonotype: Because this beta chain is a stray read in a library intended to capture alpha chains, its abundance should not be given much weight. This chain uses TRBV19 with TRBJ1-5; a possible D gene is TRBD1 (6 bases). Germline V CDR1 and CDR2: LNHDA, SQIVND (reference sequence). Trimming took off 3 bases at V and 1 base at J, with 10 bases between the two ends. The CDR3 runs to 15 residues. CDR3 loop: CASSMRGSSNQPQHF. The CDR3 bases are TGTGCCAGTAGTATGAGGGGGAGCAGCAATCAGCCCCAGCATTTT.

As concerns this clonotype: The library was designed around alpha chains, so this beta chain is a stray read whose abundance carries little weight. The V gene is TRBV6-2 or TRBV6-3, the J gene TRBJ2-2, with D maybe TRBD2 (6 bases). The V end was cut by 8 bases, the J end by 6 bases, with 19 bases between. This CDR3 has 15 residues. Germline CDR1 is MNHEY and CDR2 is SVGEGT. Written as DNA, the CDR3 is TGTGCCAGCGTCGAGTTGACGGGAGCCCCCGGGGAGCTGTTTTTT. Its protein is CASVELTGAPGELFF.

Notes on this clonotype: This beta chain is an unintended read in a library built for alpha chains; its size means little. The V call is TRBV20-1, the J call TRBJ1-5; no clear D gene. This CDR3 spans 15 amino acids. V gave up 3 bases and J gave up 0 bases, with 12 bases separating them. Germline V CDR1 and CDR2: DFQATT, SNEGSKA (reference sequence). The CDR3 sequence is CSASSFGYSNQPQHF. As DNA, the CDR3 is TGCAGTGCTAGTTCGTTCGGTTATAGCAATCAGCCCCAGCATTTT.